Listed below are T cell receptor beta chains from one sample, sequenced in a study of identical twins. MiXCR, run by TCRdb on the 5' RACE reads, gives a single entry per CDR3 protein. The table has about 200,000 distinct CDR3 sequences, approximately 9% seen once. The sequencing sample was made of memory (CD45RO+) T cells sorted from blood. These TCRs come from a woman between 18 and 29 years old in good health. Both conserved end residues are part of each CDR3. Fields, in order: clone size, J gene, CDR3 length, D gene, V gene, CDR3 DNA, CDR3 protein. The D gene is left open where the match is weak. Clone size appears in some rows only: once, few, many, or a class for an expanded clone.

few,TRBJ2-3,15,TRBD2,TRBV5-1,TGCGCCAGCAGTTCTACGCGGGGGGGCCAGGATACGCAGTATTTT,CASSSTRGGQDTQYF
many,TRBJ2-1,15,NA,TRBV7-2,TGTGCCAGCAGCTCGCGGGGTAGCTCCTACAATGAGCAGTTCTTC,CASSSRGSSYNEQFF
many,TRBJ1-4,12,NA,TRBV29-1,TGCAGCGCCGTGGGAGTCAATGAAAAACTGTTTTTT,CSAVGVNEKLFF
NA,TRBJ1-2,14,NA,TRBV7-9,TGTGCCAGCAGCCATAGGACAGTCAACTATGGCTACACCTTC,CASSHRTVNYGYTF
few,TRBJ2-5,15,NA,TRBV7-7,TGTGCCAGCAGCCAGAAAACCCGGACAGAAGAGACCCAGTACTTC,CASSQKTRTEETQYF
few,TRBJ2-3,13,TRBD1,TRBV20-1,TGCAGTGCTACCGACAGGGAACCAGATACGCAGTATTTT,CSATDREPDTQYF
many,TRBJ2-1,15,TRBD2,TRBV20-1,TGCAGTGCTTATAAGACTAGCGGGAACTACAATGAGCAGTTCTTC,CSAYKTSGNYNEQFF
few,TRBJ2-5,16,NA,TRBV10-3,TGTGCCATCAGTGAGTCTATCGGACTCGATGGGGAGACCCAGTACTTC,CAISESIGLDGETQYF
NA,TRBJ2-1,16,TRBD1,TRBV4-2,TGTGCCAGCAGCCAGACAGGGGGCAGTTTCTTGAATGAGCAGTTCTTC,CASSQTGGSFLNEQFF
NA,TRBJ2-3,14,NA,TRBV6-2/TRBV6-3,TGTGCCAGCAGCCTCCAAAGCCTTAGCGTTACGCAGTATTTT,CASSLQSLSVTQYF
NA,TRBJ2-4,14,NA,TRBV30,TGTGCCTGGAGTGGGCTCCTAGTCAAAAACATTCAGTACTTC,CAWSGLLVKNIQYF
NA,TRBJ2-3,17,TRBD2,TRBV20-1,TGCAGTGCCAGCAGGGCTAGCGGGGGCCATAGCACAGATACGCAGTATTTT,CSASRASGGHSTDTQYF
NA,TRBJ1-1,15,TRBD1,TRBV27,TGTGCCAGCAGTTTATATACCTCAGGGGGAACTGAAGCTTTCTTT,CASSLYTSGGTEAFF
few,TRBJ2-5,15,TRBD2,TRBV20-1,TGCAGTGCTAGACCTACTAGCGTGGGGCAAGAGACCCAGTACTTC,CSARPTSVGQETQYF
many,TRBJ1-2,13,TRBD1,TRBV2,TGTGCCAGCAGTCGACAGGGCGGCTATGGCTACACCTTC,CASSRQGGYGYTF
few,TRBJ2-5,12,NA,TRBV6-2/TRBV6-3,TGTGCCAGCCAGGGTAAACAAGAGACCCAGTACTTC,CASQGKQETQYF
many,TRBJ1-2,13,NA,TRBV5-6,TGTGCCAGCAGCTTGGCGGAAAACTATGGCTACACCTTC,CASSLAENYGYTF
NA,TRBJ2-5,15,TRBD1,TRBV20-1,TGCAGTGCTACCAGGGGCCAGGGGGCCCAAGAGACCCAGTACTTC,CSATRGQGAQETQYF
few,TRBJ2-1,14,TRBD2,TRBV19,TGTGCCAGTACCCCAGGAGCGGGAGTCAGTGAGCAGTTCTTC,CASTPGAGVSEQFF
few,TRBJ1-2,16,NA,TRBV27,TGTGCCAGCAGTTCGAGAATCGACAGAGTTAACTATGGCTACACCTTC,CASSSRIDRVNYGYTF
few,TRBJ1-6,16,TRBD1,TRBV20-1,TGCAGTGCTAGAGCTGGGACAGGGATGAATAATTCACCCCTCCACTTT,CSARAGTGMNNSPLHF
few,TRBJ2-7,15,NA,TRBV4-2,TGTGCCAGCAGCCAAGATTCAGGGTCGGCCTACGAGCATTACTTC,CASSQDSGSAYEHYF
NA,TRBJ2-7,16,NA,TRBV27,TGTGCCAGCAGTCTAGGACGGTCCCAAATAACCTACGAGCAGTACTTC,CASSLGRSQITYEQYF
NA,TRBJ2-2,17,TRBD1,TRBV6-2/TRBV6-3,TGTGCCAGCAGACACAACCGGGACAGGGGGATCTCCGGGGAGCTGTTTTTT,CASRHNRDRGISGELFF
NA,TRBJ2-7,16,TRBD1,TRBV9,TGTGCCAGCAGCGTATCTCTTGGGGACAGGGCGGGCGAGCAGTACTTC,CASSVSLGDRAGEQYF
NA,TRBJ1-5,15,NA,TRBV7-2,TGTGCCAGCAGCTTAGCATTGGGGGATAGTCAGCCCCAGCATTTT,CASSLALGDSQPQHF
NA,TRBJ2-1,14,TRBD2,TRBV12-3/TRBV12-4,TGTGCCAGCGTAGCCCTAGCGGGGTACAATGAGCAGTTCTTC,CASVALAGYNEQFF
many,TRBJ2-2,15,TRBD2,TRBV12-3/TRBV12-4,TGTGCCAGCAGCCAGGGAGGGTTGGTAACCGGGGAGCTGTTTTTT,CASSQGGLVTGELFF
few,TRBJ1-2,13,NA,TRBV16,TGTGCCAGCAAAGGGGAGAATAACTATGGCTACACCTTC,CASKGENNYGYTF
many,TRBJ1-4,12,NA,TRBV7-9,TGTGCCAGCAGCTTGGATCGGACGCAACTGTTTTTT,CASSLDRTQLFF